What follows are 18 T cell receptor beta chains derived from one specimen sequenced in a study of blood T cell repertoires in COVID-19. Sequenced by immunoSEQ multiplex PCR; TCRdb stores in-frame clones only, minus some. The sample records 150,000 to 200,000 clones, about 80% being singletons. The sample comprised peripheral blood. Receptor source: a man in his sixties or seventies who had recovered from COVID-19.

This clone occurred once. This chain connects TRBV7-6 to TRBJ1-1; D perhaps matches TRBD1 (6 bases). The V gene lost 3 bases and the J gene lost 1 base, with 12 bases spanning the gap. The CDR3 loop spans 15 amino acids. Germline V gene data show CDR1 as SGHVS and CDR2 as FNYEAQ. CDR3 nucleotides: TGTGCCAGCAGCTTTACGCCGGGACAGAACACTGAAGCTTTCTTT. It specifies CASSFTPGQNTEAFF.

The CDR3 is CASSSGGRSGGELFF. The CDR3 DNA sequence: TGCGCCAGCAGTTCGGGCGGGAGAAGCGGCGGGGAGCTGTTTTTT. V and J are TRBV5-1 and TRBJ2-2, with 7 nucleotides matching TRBD2. This CDR3 has 15 amino acids. Looked up from germline, CDR1 is SGHRS and CDR2 is YFSETQ. J gave up 7 bases and V 5 bases, and 11 bases lay outside the gene matches.

The V call is TRBV6-6, the J call TRBJ1-1; 8 bases agree with TRBD1. CDR3 size: 13 residues. Germline V gene lookup returns CDR1 MNHNY and CDR2 SVGAGI (reference sequence). V shed 2 bases, J shed 4 bases, and the junction held 0 bases outside the gene matches. This chain's CDR3 is CASSYDRGTEAFF. The CDR3 nucleotides are TGTGCCAGCAGTTACGACAGGGGCACTGAAGCTTTCTTT.

The chain links TRBV28 to TRBJ1-1; D gene unclear. Per the germline V gene, CDR1 is MDHEN and CDR2 is SYDVKM. The CDR3 length is 12 residues. Trimming removed 6 bases at V and 8 bases at J, with 13 bases between. This CDR3 reads CASRPHSREAFF. DNA of the CDR3: TGTGCCAGCAGGCCCCATTCTAGAGAAGCTTTCTTT. Based on the CDR3 plus reference TRBV28 and TRBJ1-1, the full variable domain is DVKVTQSSRYLVKRTGEKVFLECVQDMDHENMFWYRQDPGLGLRLIYFSYDVKMKEKGDIPEGYSVSREKKERFSLILESASTNQTSMYLCASRPHSREAFFGQGTRLTVV.

V gene TRBV19 combines with J gene TRBJ2-1; TRBD2 matches at 15 bases. Per the germline V gene, CDR1 is LNHDA and CDR2 is SQIVND (reference sequence). V dropped 3 bases and J dropped 2; count of bases not matched to a gene: 5. CDR3 length equals 18 residues. In DNA, the CDR3 is TGTGCCAGTAGTATTGGACTAGCGGGAGGGAGAGCCTACAATGAGCAGTTCTTC. This sequence encodes CASSIGLAGGRAYNEQFF.

The CDR3 coding sequence is TGTGCCAGCTCACCAGAGGGATGGGTGGCCCAGCATTTT. Translation: CASSPEGWVAQHF. The V and J genes are TRBV18 and TRBJ1-5; no clear D gene. Trimming pared 2 bases from V and 11 bases from J, leaving 13 bases between. Germline V gene data show CDR1 as KGHSH and CDR2 as LQKENI. The CDR3 totals 13 residues. The full variable domain, its missing parts supplied by reference TRBV18 and TRBJ1-5, is NAGVMQNPRHLVRRRGQEARLRCSPMKGHSHVYWYRQLPEEGLKFMVYLQKENIIDESGMPKERFSAEFPKEGPSILRIQQVVRGDSAAYFCASSPEGWVAQHFGDGTRLSIL.

The chain combines TRBV6-6 with TRBJ1-2; D not certain. The V and J ends lost 0 bases and 4 bases respectively, with 9 bases between them. The CDR3 contains 14 residues. CDR1 is MNHNY, CDR2 SVGAGI, per germline (reference sequence). CDR3 protein: CASSYSLGVYGYTF. The DNA for the CDR3 is TGTGCCAGCAGTTACTCGCTGGGCGTCTATGGCTACACCTTC.

The rearrangement links TRBV5-1 to TRBJ2-3, with TRBD2 as a possible D gene (6 bases). CDR1 is SGHRS, CDR2 YFSETQ, per germline. Between the trimmed V and J ends, which lost 4 bases and 3 bases, there was a span of 12 bases. CDR3 size: 14 residues. CDR3 region: CASSRNSGTDTQYF. CDR3 DNA: TGCGCCAGCAGCCGTAACAGCGGGACAGATACGCAGTATTTT.

This clone was detected only once. This chain uses TRBV5-4 with TRBJ2-2, with 8 bases matching TRBD1. V lost 3 bases, J lost 6 bases, and 16 bases stayed unmatched. The CDR3 spans 18 residues. Looked up from germline, CDR1 is SGHNT and CDR2 is YYREEE (reference sequence). The CDR3 DNA sequence: TGTGCCAGCAGCTCCGGACCACCCAGGGGGCAGGGTTCCGGGGAGCTGTTTTTT. It translates to CASSSGPPRGQGSGELFF.

This clone was seen more than once but under ten times. This sequence joins TRBV4-1 and TRBJ1-5, with TRBD1 matching 9 bases. The CDR3 totals 16 residues. J gave up 6 bases and V 3 bases, and 9 bases lay outside the gene matches. CDR1 and CDR2 from the germline V gene are MGHRA and YSYEKL. The CDR3 sequence: CASSHTPGQGSQPQHF. The DNA for the CDR3 is TGCGCCAGCAGCCATACCCCGGGACAGGGAAGTCAGCCCCAGCATTTT.

The chain combines TRBV2 with TRBJ1-1; 11 bases are shared with TRBD1. Germline V lookup: CDR1 SNHLY, CDR2 FYNNEI. V gave up 10 bases and J gave up 4 bases; unmatched junction bases: 14. The CDR3 extends over 16 amino acids. The CDR3 loop reads CATRTLDRGPGTEAFF. The CDR3 nucleotides are TGTGCCACTCGTACCTTGGACAGGGGGCCGGGCACTGAAGCTTTCTTT.

The chain combines TRBV11-2 with TRBJ2-1; 8 nucleotides line up with TRBD2. The trim removed 1 base at V and 6 bases at J, leaving 5 bases unmatched. CDR1 is SGHAT, CDR2 FQNNGV, per germline. This CDR3 comprises 15 residues. CDR3 DNA sequence: TGTGCCAGCAGCTTAGGCGCGGGAGGTGGCAATGAGCAGTTCTTC. This translates into CASSLGAGGGNEQFF.

The V call is TRBV19, the J call TRBJ2-3; TRBD2 aligns across 9 bases. This CDR3 contains 15 residues. V shed 8 bases, J shed 5 bases, and the junction held 11 bases outside the gene matches. Per the germline V gene, CDR1 is LNHDA and CDR2 is SQIVND (reference sequence). In nucleotides, the CDR3 is TGTGCCAGTTCGGGCGGGAGGGCCTGGGGAGATACGCAGTATTTT. It codes for CASSGGRAWGDTQYF.

The gene calls are TRBV5-4 and TRBJ1-6; no clear D gene. Germline CDR1 SGHNT, CDR2 YYREEE (reference sequence). This CDR3 is 13 amino acids long. The germline V and J ends were trimmed by 3 bases and 8 bases, with 9 bases remaining between them. CDR3: CASSSGGDSPLHF. In nucleotides, the CDR3 is TGTGCCAGCAGCTCGGGCGGGGATTCACCCCTCCACTTT.

The rearrangement joins TRBV10-2 to TRBJ2-7; D not resolved. Per the germline V gene, CDR1 is WSHSY and CDR2 is SAAADI. The length of the CDR3 is 12 residues. Deletions cut 7 bases from V and 1 base from J, with 8 bases between. The CDR3 protein is CASTGYSYEQYF. In DNA form, the CDR3 reads TGCGCCAGCACGGGTTATTCCTACGAGCAGTACTTC.

This clone was seen only a few times. This chain uses TRBV6-5 with TRBJ1-5; possibly TRBD1 for D (6 bases). V was pared by 2 bases and J by 3 bases, with 8 bases between. Per the germline V gene, CDR1 is MNHEY and CDR2 is SVGAGI. This CDR3 spans 14 amino acids. The DNA for the CDR3 is TGTGCCAGCAGTTACAGGGACACCAATCAGCCCCAGCATTTT. It yields the protein CASSYRDTNQPQHF.

The chain combines TRBV7-9 with TRBJ1-4; TRBD1 agrees at 10 bases. The CDR3 extends over 17 amino acids. With V trimmed by 4 bases and J by 7 bases, 12 bases remained unmatched. Germline assignment: CDR1 SEHNR and CDR2 FQNEAQ (reference sequence). CDR3 sequence (DNA): TGTGCCAGCAGCTCCCGACAGGGGGCCGGCTTGGGTGAAAAACTGTTTTTT. This encodes CASSSRQGAGLGEKLFF.

The chain employs TRBV7-9 and TRBJ2-1, with D possibly matching TRBD1 (5 bases). Germline-derived CDR1 and CDR2 are SEHNR and FQNEAQ (reference sequence). The CDR3 has 12 amino acids. V dropped 3 bases and J dropped 9 bases, with 9 bases sitting between them. Written as DNA, the CDR3 is TGTGCCAGCAGCTTTAGGGGCGGTGAGCAGTTCTTC. It is translated as CASSFRGGEQFF.